The present T cell receptor (beta chain) was sequenced within a study of response to subunit inactivated influenza vaccine. Overall study findings and caveats: The authors put forward the suggestion that each seasonal influenza vaccination may bring in only a limited number of new T cells.

On this clonotype: The target antigen is unknown.

This CDR3 spans 15 amino acids. The germline V gene encodes CDR1 LGHNA and CDR2 YSLEER. V lost 1 base and J lost 7; bases outside the gene matches: 5. A single record per CDR3 protein comes from TCRdb applying MiXCR to the RT-PCR reads. The sample yields 400,000 to 650,000 distinct CDR3 sequences, approximately 7.3% seen once. Sequenced material: PBMCs from blood, taken less than 30 months after vaccination. This receptor was identified in a man between 50 and 69 years old who received an inactivated influenza vaccine. The V and J genes are TRBV4-3 and TRBJ2-1; TRBD2 matches at 9 bases. This CDR3 reads CASSQVGLALNEQFF. CDR3 coding DNA: TGCGCCAGCAGCCAAGTCGGACTAGCGCTGAATGAGCAGTTCTTC.